This T cell receptor (beta chain) was identified during a study of cytomegalovirus exposure and HLA in healthy donors. V was pared by 7 bases and J by 5 bases, with 7 bases of the junction left unmatched. Looked up from germline, CDR1 is SNHLY and CDR2 is FYNNEI. CDR3 length equals 14 residues. PCR involved 60 Vbeta and 13 Jbeta primers. The repertoire was sequenced with immunoSEQ multiplex PCR; TCRdb's copy has only in-frame clones and lacks some. Of around 97,000 clones listed, roughly four fifths are singletons. Sequencing used PBMCs. The sequence derives from a man aged 35 to 55 in good health and CMV-seronegative. The rearrangement links TRBV2 to TRBJ2-5, with 10 bases identical to TRBD2. This chain's CDR3 is CASKRSGGAETQYF. CDR3 nucleotide sequence: TGTGCCAGCAAAAGGAGCGGGGGGGCGGAGACCCAGTACTTC.